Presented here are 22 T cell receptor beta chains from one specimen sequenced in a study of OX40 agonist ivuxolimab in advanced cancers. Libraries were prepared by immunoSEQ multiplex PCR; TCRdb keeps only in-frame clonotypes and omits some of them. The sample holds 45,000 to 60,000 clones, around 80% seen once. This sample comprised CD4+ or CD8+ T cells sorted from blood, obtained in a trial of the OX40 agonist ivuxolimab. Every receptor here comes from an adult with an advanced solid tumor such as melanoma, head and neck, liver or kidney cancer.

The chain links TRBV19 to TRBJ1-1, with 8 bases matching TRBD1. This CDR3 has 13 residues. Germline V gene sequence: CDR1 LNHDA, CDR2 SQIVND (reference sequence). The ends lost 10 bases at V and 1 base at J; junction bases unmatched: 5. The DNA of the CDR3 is TGTGCCACCTTAGGACAGGGGAACACTGAAGCTTTCTTT. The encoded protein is CATLGQGNTEAFF.

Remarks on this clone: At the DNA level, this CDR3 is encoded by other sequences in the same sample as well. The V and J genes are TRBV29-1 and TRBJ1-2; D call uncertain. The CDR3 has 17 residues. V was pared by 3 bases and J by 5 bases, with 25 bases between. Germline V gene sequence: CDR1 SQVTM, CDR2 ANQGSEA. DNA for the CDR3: TGCAGCGTTGACCACAACAAGCAGAGTAGTTTGGGGTATGGCTACACCTTC. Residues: CSVDHNKQSSLGYGYTF.

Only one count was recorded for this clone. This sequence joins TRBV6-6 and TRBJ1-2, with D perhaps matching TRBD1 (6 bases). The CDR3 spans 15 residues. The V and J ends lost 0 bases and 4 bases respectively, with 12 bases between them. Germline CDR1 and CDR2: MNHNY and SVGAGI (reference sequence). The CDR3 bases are TGTGCCAGCAGTTACTCAGGGGGAACTCCCTATGGCTACACCTTC. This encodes CASSYSGGTPYGYTF.

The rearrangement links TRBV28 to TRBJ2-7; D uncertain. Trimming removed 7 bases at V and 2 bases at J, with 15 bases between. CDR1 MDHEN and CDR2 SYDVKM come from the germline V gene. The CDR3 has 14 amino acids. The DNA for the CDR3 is TGTGCCAGCAACCCCACCGGCAACCCCTACGAGCAGTACTTC. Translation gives CASNPTGNPYEQYF.

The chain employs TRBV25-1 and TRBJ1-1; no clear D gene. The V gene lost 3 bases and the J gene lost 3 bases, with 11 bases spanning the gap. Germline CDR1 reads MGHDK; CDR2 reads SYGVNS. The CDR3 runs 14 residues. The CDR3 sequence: CASSDLKRDTEAFF. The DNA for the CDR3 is TGTGCCAGCAGTGATCTCAAGAGGGACACTGAAGCTTTCTTT. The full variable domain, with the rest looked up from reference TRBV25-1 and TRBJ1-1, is EADIYQTPRYLVIGTGKKITLECSQTMGHDKMYWYQQDPGMELHLIHYSYGVNSTEKGDLSSESTVSRIRTEHFPLTLESARPSHTSQYLCASSDLKRDTEAFFGQGTRLTVV.

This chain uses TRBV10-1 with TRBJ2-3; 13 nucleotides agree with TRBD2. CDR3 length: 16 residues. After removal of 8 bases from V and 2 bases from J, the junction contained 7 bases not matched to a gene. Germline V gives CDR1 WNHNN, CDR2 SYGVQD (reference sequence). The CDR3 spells CASSPGTSGITDTQYF. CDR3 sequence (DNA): TGCGCCAGCTCGCCCGGGACTAGCGGGATCACAGATACGCAGTATTTT.

The CDR3 DNA reads as TGTGCCAGCAGCTGGGACGGGACGGGAAATGAGCAGTTCTTC. Protein product: CASSWDGTGNEQFF. This chain uses TRBV11-3 with TRBJ2-1; D may match TRBD1 or TRBD2 (5 bases each). Looked up from germline, CDR1 is SGHNT and CDR2 is YENEEA. The CDR3 sequence is 14 residues long. V was trimmed by 4 bases and J by 7 bases, leaving 14 bases between them.

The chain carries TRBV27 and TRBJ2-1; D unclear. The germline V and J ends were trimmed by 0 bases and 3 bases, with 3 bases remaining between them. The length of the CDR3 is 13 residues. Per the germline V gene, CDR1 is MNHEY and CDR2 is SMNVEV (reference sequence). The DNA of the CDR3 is TGTGCCAGCAGTTTATCTCACTACAATGAGCAGTTCTTC. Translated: CASSLSHYNEQFF.

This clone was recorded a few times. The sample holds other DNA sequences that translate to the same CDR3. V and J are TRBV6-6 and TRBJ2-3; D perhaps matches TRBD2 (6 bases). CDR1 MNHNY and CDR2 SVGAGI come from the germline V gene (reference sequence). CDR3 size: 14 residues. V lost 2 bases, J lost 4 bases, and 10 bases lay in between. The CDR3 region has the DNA TGTGCCAGCAGTTACGCCGGGGAGGCAGATACGCAGTATTTT. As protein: CASSYAGEADTQYF.

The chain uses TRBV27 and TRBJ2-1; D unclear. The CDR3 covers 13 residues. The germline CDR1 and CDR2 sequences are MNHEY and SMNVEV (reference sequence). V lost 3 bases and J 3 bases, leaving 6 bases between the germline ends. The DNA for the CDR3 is TGTGCCAGCAGTTTCCTGCACTACAATGAGCAGTTCTTC. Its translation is CASSFLHYNEQFF.

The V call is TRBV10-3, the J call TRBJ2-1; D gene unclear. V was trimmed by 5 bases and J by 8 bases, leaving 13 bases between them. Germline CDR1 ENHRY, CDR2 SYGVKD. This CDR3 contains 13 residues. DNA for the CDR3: TGTGCCATCAGTCTGACGGATGCCGATGAGCAGTTCTTC. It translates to CAISLTDADEQFF.

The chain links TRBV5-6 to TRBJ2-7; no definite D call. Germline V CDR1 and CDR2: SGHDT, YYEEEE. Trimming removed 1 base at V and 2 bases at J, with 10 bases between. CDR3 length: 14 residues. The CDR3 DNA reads TGTGCCAGCAGCTTGCGGATTTTCCCCTACGAGCAGTACTTC. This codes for CASSLRIFPYEQYF. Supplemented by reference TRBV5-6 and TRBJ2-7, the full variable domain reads DAGVTQSPTHLIKTRGQQVTLRCSPKSGHDTVSWYQQALGQGPQFIFQYYEEEERQRGNFPDRFSGHQFPNYSSELNVNALLLGDSALYLCASSLRIFPYEQYFGPGTRLTVT.

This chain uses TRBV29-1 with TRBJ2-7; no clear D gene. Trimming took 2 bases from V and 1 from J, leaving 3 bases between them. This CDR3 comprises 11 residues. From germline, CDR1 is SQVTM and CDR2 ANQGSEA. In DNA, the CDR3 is TGCAGCGTTGAAATGTCCTACGAGCAGTACTTC. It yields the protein CSVEMSYEQYF.

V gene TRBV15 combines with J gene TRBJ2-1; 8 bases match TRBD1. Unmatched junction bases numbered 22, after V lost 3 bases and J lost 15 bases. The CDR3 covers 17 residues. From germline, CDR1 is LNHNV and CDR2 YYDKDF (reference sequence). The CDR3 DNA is TGTGCCACCAGCAGGTGGATGGTTGGGGAACAGGGGGATCTTCGGTTCTTC. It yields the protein CATSRWMVGEQGDLRFF.

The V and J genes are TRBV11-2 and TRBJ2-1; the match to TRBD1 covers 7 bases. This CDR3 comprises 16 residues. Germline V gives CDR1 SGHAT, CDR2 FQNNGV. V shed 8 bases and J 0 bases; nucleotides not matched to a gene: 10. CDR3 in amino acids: CASPPPGQSSYNEQFF. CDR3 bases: TGTGCCAGCCCTCCTCCGGGACAGAGCTCCTACAATGAGCAGTTCTTC.

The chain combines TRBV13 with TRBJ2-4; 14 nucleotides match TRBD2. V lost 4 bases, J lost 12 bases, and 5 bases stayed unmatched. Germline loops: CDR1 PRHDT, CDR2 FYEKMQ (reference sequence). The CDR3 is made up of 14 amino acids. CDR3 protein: CASSSRTSGGYQYF. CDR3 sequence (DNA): TGTGCCAGCAGCTCGAGGACTAGCGGGGGGTATCAGTACTTC.

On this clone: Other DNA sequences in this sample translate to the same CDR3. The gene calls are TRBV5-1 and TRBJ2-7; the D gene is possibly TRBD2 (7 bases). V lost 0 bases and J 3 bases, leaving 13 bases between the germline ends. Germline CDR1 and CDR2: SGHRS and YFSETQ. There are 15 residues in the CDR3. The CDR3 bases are TGCGCCAGCAGCTTGGCCCGGGGGGCGGGCTACGAGCAGTACTTC. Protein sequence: CASSLARGAGYEQYF.

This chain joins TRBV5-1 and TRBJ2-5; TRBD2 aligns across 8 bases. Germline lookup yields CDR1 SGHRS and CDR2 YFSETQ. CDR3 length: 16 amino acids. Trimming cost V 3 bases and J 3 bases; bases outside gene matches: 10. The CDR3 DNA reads TGCGCCAGCAGCTCACGGACTAGCCGAGGGAAAGAGACCCAGTACTTC. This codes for CASSSRTSRGKETQYF.

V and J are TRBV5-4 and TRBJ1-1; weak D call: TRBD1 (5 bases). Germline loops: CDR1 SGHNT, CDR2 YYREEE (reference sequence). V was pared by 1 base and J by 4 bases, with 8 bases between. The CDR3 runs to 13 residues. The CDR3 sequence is CASSLQGSTEAFF. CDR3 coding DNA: TGTGCCAGCAGCTTGCAGGGTAGCACTGAAGCTTTCTTT.

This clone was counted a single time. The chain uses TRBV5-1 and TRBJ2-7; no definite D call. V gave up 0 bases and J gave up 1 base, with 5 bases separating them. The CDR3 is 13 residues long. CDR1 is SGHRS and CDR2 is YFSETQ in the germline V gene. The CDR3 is CASSLESSYEQYF. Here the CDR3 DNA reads TGCGCCAGCAGCTTGGAGAGTTCCTACGAGCAGTACTTC.

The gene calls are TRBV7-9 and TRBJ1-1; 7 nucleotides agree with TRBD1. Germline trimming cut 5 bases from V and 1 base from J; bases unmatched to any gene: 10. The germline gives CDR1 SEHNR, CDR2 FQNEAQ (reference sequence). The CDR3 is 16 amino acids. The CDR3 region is CASSLGQAGWNTEAFF. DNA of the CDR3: TGTGCCAGCAGCCTCGGACAGGCGGGTTGGAACACTGAAGCTTTCTTT. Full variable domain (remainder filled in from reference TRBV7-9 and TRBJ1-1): DTGVSQNPRHKITKRGQNVTFRCDPISEHNRLYWYRQTLGQGPEFLTYFQNEAQLEKSRLLSDRFSAERPKGSFSTLEIQRTEQGDSAMYLCASSLGQAGWNTEAFFGQGTRLTVV.

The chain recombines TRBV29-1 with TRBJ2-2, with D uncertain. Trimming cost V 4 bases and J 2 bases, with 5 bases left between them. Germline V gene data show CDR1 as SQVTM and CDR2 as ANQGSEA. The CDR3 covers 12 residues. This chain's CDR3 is CSVVPNTGELFF. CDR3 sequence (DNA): TGCAGCGTTGTACCCAACACCGGGGAGCTGTTTTTT.